The clone carrying this T cell receptor beta chain turned up a few times. The target antigen is unknown. This CDR3 comprises 14 residues. The V gene's germline CDR1 is SEHNR and CDR2 FQNEAQ (reference sequence). V shed 1 base and J shed 2 bases, with 8 bases lying between them. This specimen belongs to a study of T-cell memory formation after mild COVID-19. The study's findings and limits: The pre-infection memory compartment contained some responding clones, suggesting cross-reactive memory joined. Contracting CD4+ clones were located mainly in CM and EM, and CD8+ clones in EMRA.

Constant-segment primers served in 5'RACE that generated TCR alpha and TCR beta cDNA libraries bearing sample barcodes and UMIs. TCRdb re-derived calls from the 5' RACE reads in MiXCR, one entry per CDR3 protein. The data hold approximately 350,000 distinct CDR3 sequences, with 10% to 15% observed a single time. This TCR was sampled from a man aged 18 to 29 who had mild COVID-19 (a few samples of this study predate the infection). Cell type and time point are not known. Specimen: PBMCs or a T cell subset sorted from them (not recorded which). The chain has TRBV7-9 and TRBJ1-2, with D unresolved. The CDR3 DNA is TGTGCCAGCAGCTTAGGGGAGAAAAACTATGGCTACACCTTC. Amino acids: CASSLGEKNYGYTF. Combining the CDR3 with reference TRBV7-9 and TRBJ1-2 gives the whole variable domain DTGVSQNPRHKITKRGQNVTFRCDPISEHNRLYWYRQTLGQGPEFLTYFQNEAQLEKSRLLSDRFSAERPKGSFSTLEIQRTEQGDSAMYLCASSLGEKNYGYTFGSGTRLTVV.